The 23 T cell receptor beta chains presented below share a single source sample, sequenced in a study of blood T cells in healthy people across ages. For the second PCR, which ran for about 7 to 11 cycles, a sample-barcoded 5' primer and a J-beta primer mix were used. MiXCR was run by TCRdb on the 5' RACE reads, yielding one entry per CDR3 protein. Here the sample spans about 840,000 distinct CDR3 sequences, 25% to 35% being singletons. The same sample was also used in a study of T cells of mothers and their children.

Specimen: blood. The receptors shown here come from a woman between 35 and 50 years old in good health.

This clonotype was counted ten times or more. The chain joins TRBV5-1 to TRBJ2-3; D perhaps matches TRBD2 (5 bases). Trimming left V 1 base short and J 5 bases short, with 11 bases between. Germline V gives CDR1 SGHRS, CDR2 YFSETQ. The CDR3 has 14 amino acids. Written as DNA, the CDR3 is TGCGCCAGCAGCTTGACGGTTGCGGGAGATACGCAGTATTTT. Protein sequence: CASSLTVAGDTQYF.

This rearrangement joins TRBV3-1 to TRBJ2-7, with 8 positions matching TRBD1. V shed 1 base and J 6 bases; nucleotides not matched to a gene: 2. Germline V CDR1 and CDR2: LGHDT, YNNKEL (reference sequence). The CDR3 is 13 amino acids. CDR3 in amino acids: CASSQGQGTEQYF. CDR3 nucleotides: TGTGCCAGCAGCCAAGGACAGGGGACCGAGCAGTACTTC.

The chain joins TRBV9 to TRBJ2-3, with 8 bases lining up with TRBD2. The CDR3 sequence is 16 residues long. The trim removed 3 bases at V and 6 bases at J, leaving 12 bases unmatched. The V gene's germline CDR1 is SGDLS and CDR2 YYNGEE. The CDR3 sequence is CASSANTGLVGDTQYF. The CDR3 DNA reads as TGTGCCAGCAGCGCAAACACGGGACTAGTGGGTGATACGCAGTATTTT.

This rearrangement joins TRBV20-1 to TRBJ1-5; D is uncertain. CDR3 length equals 14 residues. Trimming stripped 4 bases from V and 1 base from J, with 11 bases between. Looked up from germline, CDR1 is DFQATT and CDR2 is SNEGSKA (reference sequence). CDR3 protein: CSATRPRSNQPQHF. The CDR3 nucleotides read TGCAGTGCTACAAGGCCCCGGAGCAATCAGCCCCAGCATTTT.

This clonotype was seen a single time. The chain is built from TRBV29-1 and TRBJ2-5; D tentatively reads TRBD1 or TRBD2 (5 bases each). Germline values: CDR1 SQVTM, CDR2 ANQGSEA. The CDR3 covers 12 residues. The germline V and J ends were trimmed by 4 bases and 5 bases, with 11 bases remaining between them. The CDR3 spells CSVGVWDETQYF. As DNA, the CDR3 is TGCAGCGTTGGTGTCTGGGACGAGACCCAGTACTTC.

The rearrangement joins TRBV5-5 to TRBJ1-2; D is possibly TRBD1 (5 bases). The CDR3 sequence is 14 residues long. Trimming stripped 1 base from V and 3 bases from J, with 10 bases between. Germline V gives CDR1 SGHKS, CDR2 YYEKEE (reference sequence). The CDR3 spells CASSLRGLDYGYTF. CDR3 DNA sequence: TGTGCCAGCAGCTTGAGGGGATTGGACTATGGCTACACCTTC.

The chain joins TRBV28 to TRBJ1-5, with D perhaps TRBD1 (6 bases). The CDR3 loop spans 15 amino acids. Germline CDR1 reads MDHEN; CDR2 reads SYDVKM. V was trimmed by 6 bases and J by 6 bases, leaving 18 bases between them. The CDR3 DNA sequence: TGTGCCAGCAGCGCGACAGGTTCCCATCTTCAGCCCCAGCATTTT. This encodes CASSATGSHLQPQHF.

The chain uses TRBV5-8 and TRBJ2-1; D call uncertain. This CDR3 comprises 13 residues. Germline-derived CDR1 and CDR2 are SGHTS and YDEGEE. Deletions cut 0 bases from V and 7 bases from J, with 8 bases between. DNA of the CDR3: TGTGCCAGCAGCTTGGCTGGTTTTAATGAGCAGTTCTTC. This translates into CASSLAGFNEQFF.

This clonotype was recorded many times. The V and J genes are TRBV7-2 and TRBJ2-3, with a weak D call TRBD1 (5 bases). With 2 bases removed from V and 1 base from J, the gap between germline ends came to 13 bases. The CDR3 extends over 16 amino acids. Germline CDR1 is SGHTA and CDR2 is FQGNSA. CDR3 loop: CASSLWNGRGTDTQYF. CDR3 DNA sequence: TGTGCCAGCAGCTTATGGAACGGCAGGGGCACAGATACGCAGTATTTT. Full variable domain (outside the CDR3, taken from reference TRBV7-2 and TRBJ2-3): GAGVSQSPSNKVTEKGKDVELRCDPISGHTALYWYRQSLGQGLEFLIYFQGNSAPDKSGLPSDRFSAERTGGSVSTLTIQRTQQEDSAVYLCASSLWNGRGTDTQYFGPGTRLTVL.

V is TRBV27 and J is TRBJ2-3, with 12 bases lining up with TRBD2. V lost 8 bases, J lost 1 base, and 4 bases stayed unmatched. The CDR3 consists of 15 residues. The germline gives CDR1 MNHEY, CDR2 SMNVEV (reference sequence). The CDR3, as DNA: TGTGCCAGCGTCCGGACTAGCGGGGGCACAGATACGCAGTATTTT. Residues: CASVRTSGGTDTQYF.

This clonotype was seen once. The chain links TRBV7-2 to TRBJ2-7, with 8 bases fitting TRBD2. The CDR3 is 15 residues long. CDR1 is SGHTA and CDR2 is FQGNSA in the germline V gene. The J segment lost 0 bases and the V segment lost 3 bases, leaving 4 bases of the junction unmatched. Here the CDR3 reads CASSFLAGSSYEQYV. Written as DNA, the CDR3 is TGTGCCAGCAGCTTCTTAGCGGGGAGCTCCTACGAGCAGTACGTC.

The chain combines TRBV18 with TRBJ1-2, with unresolved D. The V gene's germline CDR1 is KGHSH and CDR2 LQKENI. V was pared by 5 bases and J by 9 bases, with 16 bases between. The CDR3 runs 13 residues. As DNA, the CDR3 is TGTGCCAGCTCAGCAGGTGGACTCTCGCGCTACACCTTC. Encoded protein: CASSAGGLSRYTF.

The chain carries TRBV6-5 and TRBJ1-2; 7 bases are shared with TRBD1. The germline CDR1 and CDR2 sequences are MNHEY and SVGAGI. Trimming at V came to 0 bases and at J to 7 bases, leaving 11 bases not matched to a gene. CDR3 length: 16 amino acids. The CDR3 nucleotides read TGTGCCAGCAGTTACTCTTCCCGTAAGGGGGCTGTTGGCTACACCTTC. Protein sequence: CASSYSSRKGAVGYTF.

The V gene is TRBV20-1, the J gene TRBJ2-4; 8 bases are shared with TRBD1. The V gene end was trimmed by 6 bases and the J gene end by 13 bases; junction bases not matched to a gene: 14. CDR1 and CDR2 from the germline V gene are DFQATT and SNEGSKA (reference sequence). The CDR3 sequence is 13 residues long. The CDR3 sequence is CSAPDRGSSVQYF. The CDR3 DNA follows: TGCAGTGCCCCCGACAGGGGAAGTAGCGTGCAGTACTTC.

At least ten counts were recorded for this clonotype. This sequence joins TRBV7-2 and TRBJ2-7; D remains ambiguous. This CDR3 comprises 15 residues. Germline loops: CDR1 SGHTA, CDR2 FQGNSA. Trimming stripped 0 bases from V and 4 bases from J, with 13 bases between. This CDR3 reads CASSLAGLDSYEQYF. CDR3 in DNA: TGTGCCAGCAGCTTAGCGGGTCTAGATTCTTACGAGCAGTACTTC.

This clonotype was found many times. The chain uses TRBV5-1 and TRBJ2-1, with 8 nucleotides matching TRBD2. This CDR3 comprises 16 residues. J was trimmed by 7 bases and V by 2 bases; bases with no gene match: 11. Germline V lookup: CDR1 SGHRS, CDR2 YFSETQ. In DNA form, the CDR3 reads TGCGCCAGCAGCTTACCGAGGTCGGCTAGCGGGAATGAGCAGTTCTTC. It codes for CASSLPRSASGNEQFF.

This clonotype was seen only a few times. This chain joins TRBV20-1 and TRBJ1-1, with D uncertain. The CDR3 consists of 13 residues. Trimming left V 2 bases short and J 3 bases short, with 10 bases between. Germline CDR1 DFQATT, CDR2 SNEGSKA (reference sequence). CDR3: CSARRLTYTEAFF. The CDR3 DNA follows: TGCAGTGCTAGAAGACTGACCTACACTGAAGCTTTCTTT.

This clonotype was counted a few times. The chain is built from TRBV10-2 and TRBJ2-5, with D uncertain. This CDR3 is built from 14 residues. V lost 2 bases, J lost 5 bases, and 12 bases lay in between. CDR1 WSHSY and CDR2 SAAADI come from the germline V gene. CDR3 sequence (DNA): TGCGCCAGCAGTGAGGTCCCACCGCGGGAGACCCAGTACTTC. Amino acids: CASSEVPPRETQYF.

This clonotype was found many times. This chain uses TRBV28 with TRBJ1-5; 7 positions agree with TRBD1. Trimming at V came to 6 bases and at J to 4 bases, leaving 9 bases not matched to a gene. There are 15 residues in the CDR3. Germline V gene sequence: CDR1 MDHEN, CDR2 SYDVKM. Here the CDR3 DNA reads TGTGCCAGCAGGGGGACAGCGTCTCGAAATCAGCCCCAGCATTTT. As protein: CASRGTASRNQPQHF.

This chain connects TRBV5-4 to TRBJ2-3; a possible D gene is TRBD2 (6 bases). Trimming stripped 4 bases from V and 0 bases from J, with 15 bases between. Germline V lookup: CDR1 SGHNT, CDR2 YYREEE (reference sequence). The CDR3 runs 16 residues. The CDR3 DNA follows: TGTGCCAGCAGCCCTGACGGAGGGTCTAGCACAGATACGCAGTATTTT. This gives the protein CASSPDGGSSTDTQYF.

About this clonotype: The germline gene is not matched at one end of the junction; a read error may be the cause. The CDR3: CAGSPSYGQRNEKLFF. The CDR3 DNA is TGTGCCGGCTCACCCTCTTATGGACAACGTAATGAAAAACTGTTTTTT. V and J are TRBV18 and TRBJ1-4, with D perhaps TRBD1 (5 bases). Germline V CDR1 and CDR2: KGHSH, LQKENI. This CDR3 comprises 16 residues. Using reference TRBV18 and TRBJ1-4 for the parts outside the CDR3, the full variable domain is NAGVMQNPRHLVRRRGQEARLRCSPMKGHSHVYWYRQLPEEGLKFMVYLQKENIIDESGMPKERFSAEFPKEGPSILRIQQVVRGDSAAYFCAGSPSYGQRNEKLFFGSGTQLSVL.

On this clonotype itself: At one end, the junction sequence differs from germline, possibly due to a read error. J is TRBJ2-5 and V is TRBV7-9; tentatively, D is TRBD1 (5 bases). The germline gives CDR1 SEHNR, CDR2 FQNEAQ (reference sequence). This CDR3 is 14 amino acids long. The CDR3 sequence is CASSLTREGEAQYF. For the CDR3, the DNA is TGTGCCAGCAGCTTAACCAGGGAAGGAGAGGCCCAGTACTTC.

This clonotype was found many times. The CDR3 loop is CASRSSGGVYEQYF. The CDR3 DNA reads TGTGCCAGCAGATCTAGCGGGGGCGTCTACGAGCAGTACTTC. V usage is TRBV9 and J usage is TRBJ2-7; 10 bases are a match to TRBD2. Looked up from germline, CDR1 is SGDLS and CDR2 is YYNGEE. With V trimmed by 5 bases and J by 3 bases, 5 bases remained unmatched. This CDR3 has 14 residues.